The 30 T cell receptor beta chains in this list originate from one sample, sequenced in a study of blood T cells in healthy people across ages. With a J-beta primer mix and a sample-barcoded 5' primer, a second PCR ran about 6 to 11 cycles. TCRdb recomputed calls from the 5' RACE reads with MiXCR, one row per CDR3 protein. The sample shows 650,000 to 1,000,000 distinct CDR3 sequences, about 36% of them seen only once. The sequenced material came from blood. These TCRs come from a man younger than 30 in good health.

The J gene is TRBJ1-1, the V gene TRBV7-3; D gene uncertain. This CDR3 is built from 14 residues. The V and J ends lost 5 bases and 1 base respectively, with 11 bases between them. CDR1 is SGHTA and CDR2 is FQGTGA in the germline V gene. The chain's CDR3 is CASSPGNRNTEAFF. The CDR3 nucleotides are TGTGCCAGCAGCCCCGGGAACAGGAACACTGAAGCTTTCTTT.

The chain carries TRBV5-1 and TRBJ2-3, with 8 positions matching TRBD1. V gave up 3 bases and J gave up 4 bases; unmatched junction bases: 13. CDR1 and CDR2 from the germline V gene are SGHRS and YFSETQ. This CDR3 has 17 amino acids. The CDR3 DNA is TGCGCCAGCAGCTACAACAAGGACAGGGCCCCTTCAGATACGCAGTATTTT. Residues: CASSYNKDRAPSDTQYF.

As regards this clonotype: This clone may be a read error of a much larger clone one base away. The chain uses TRBV12-3 or TRBV12-4 and TRBJ2-1, with D possibly being TRBD2 (6 bases). This CDR3 region has 12 residues. CDR3 residues: CANSLGGIEQFF. CDR3 DNA sequence: TGTGCCAACAGTTTGGGAGGAATAGAGCAGTTCTTC.

The chain employs TRBV2 and TRBJ2-4; no reliable D call. The J call may be incorrect, as the DNA end agrees better with TRBJ2-7. The length of the CDR3 is 15 residues. Germline CDR1 SNHLY, CDR2 FYNNEI. The CDR3 sequence is CASSERAVSPYEQYF. The CDR3 DNA follows: TGTGCCAGCAGTGAAAGGGCGGTGAGCCCCTACGAGCAGTACTTC.

Many counts were recorded for this clonotype. For the CDR3, the DNA is TGTGCCAGCAGCCACAGGGGGAAGGTTAATGAGCAGTTCTTC. It encodes CASSHRGKVNEQFF. The rearrangement links TRBV3-1 to TRBJ2-1; 7 bases line up with TRBD1. Germline V lookup: CDR1 LGHDT, CDR2 YNNKEL (reference sequence). This CDR3 has 14 amino acids. The V gene end was trimmed by 3 bases and the J gene end by 7 bases; junction bases not matched to a gene: 6.

This clonotype has a count of ten or more. The V and J genes are TRBV12-3 or TRBV12-4 and TRBJ1-2, with D unclear. The V end lost 4 bases, the J end lost 7 bases, and 13 bases lay between the germline ends. The CDR3 totals 13 residues. CDR3 bases: TGTGCCAGCAGTTCCTACGGTACGGCTGGCTACACCTTC. Translating it yields CASSSYGTAGYTF.

This clonotype was observed a single time. The chain combines TRBV3-1 with TRBJ2-7, with D perhaps TRBD1 (5 bases). Per germline, CDR1 LGHDT and CDR2 YNNKEL (reference sequence). V lost 0 bases and J lost 3, with 12 bases in between. This CDR3 has 15 amino acids. The chain's CDR3 is CASSQDRGRVYEQYF. As DNA, the CDR3 is TGTGCCAGCAGCCAAGATCGAGGCAGGGTCTACGAGCAGTACTTC.

This clonotype has a handful of counts. J is TRBJ1-2 and V is TRBV20-1; TRBD1 is a possible D gene (5 bases). Trimming removed 3 bases at V and 1 base at J, with 12 bases between. The germline V gene has CDR1 DFQATT and CDR2 SNEGSKA (reference sequence). CDR3 length equals 14 residues. The chain's CDR3 is CSASDGGINYGYTF. The CDR3 DNA reads TGCAGTGCTAGTGATGGGGGGATTAACTATGGCTACACCTTC.

The chain uses TRBV20-1 and TRBJ1-6, with D uncertain. Germline CDR1 reads DFQATT; CDR2 reads SNEGSKA (reference sequence). V lost 0 bases and J lost 10, with 19 bases in between. This CDR3 has 16 residues. CDR3 DNA sequence: TGCAGTGCTAGAGATACCCGGGTAATGGTGCGCTCACCCCTCCACTTT. As protein: CSARDTRVMVRSPLHF.

V usage is TRBV7-3 and J usage is TRBJ2-1; no clear D gene. Germline values: CDR1 SGHTA, CDR2 FQGTGA. This CDR3 has 11 residues. V was shortened by 5 bases and J by 6 bases, with 5 bases between the two germline ends. Here the CDR3 reads CASSIPNEQFF. The CDR3 DNA sequence: TGTGCCAGCAGCATACCCAATGAGCAGTTCTTC.

This clonotype has just a few counts. J is TRBJ2-5 and V is TRBV7-8; D might be TRBD1 (6 bases). The germline CDR1 and CDR2 sequences are SGHVS and FQNEAQ. Trimming removed 4 bases at V and 11 bases at J, with 26 bases between. This CDR3 spans 16 amino acids. This CDR3 reads CASSSVDSTLPNEQYF. DNA of the CDR3: TGTGCCAGCAGCTCCGTGGACAGTACTCTCCCCAATGAGCAGTACTTC.

This chain uses TRBV6-5 with TRBJ1-3; no definite D call. Per the germline V gene, CDR1 is MNHEY and CDR2 is SVGAGI. V was cut by 0 bases and J by 0 bases, with 15 bases left in between. The CDR3 is made up of 18 amino acids. The CDR3 nucleotides read TGTGCCAGCAGTTACTCTTATCCCGGGGAAGGCTCTGGAAACACCATATATTTT. Its translation is CASSYSYPGEGSGNTIYF.

The chain is built from TRBV4-3 and TRBJ1-2; no clear D. V gave up 4 bases and J gave up 3 bases, with 15 bases separating them. Germline V gives CDR1 LGHNA, CDR2 YSLEER. The CDR3 consists of 15 residues. CDR3 sequence (DNA): TGCGCCAGCAGCCCCGAGCGGCAGTTTGACTATGGCTACACCTTC. Amino acid sequence: CASSPERQFDYGYTF.

The rearrangement links TRBV20-1 to TRBJ1-1; TRBD1 might be the D (5 bases). The V end was cut by 3 bases, the J end by 4 bases, with 9 bases between. This CDR3 is 12 amino acids long. CDR1 and CDR2 (germline): DFQATT, SNEGSKA (reference sequence). The CDR3 coding sequence is TGCAGTGCTAGGATGGGGCCCACTGAAGCTTTCTTT. Protein sequence: CSARMGPTEAFF.

DNA for the CDR3: TGTGCCAGCAGCTTAGCTAGCGGGGAATACAATGAGCAGTACTTC. Translation: CASSLASGEYNEQYF. The rearrangement links TRBV7-2 to TRBJ2-1, with 8 bases identical to TRBD2. The tail of the sequence fits TRBJ2-7 better, so the J call may be wrong. Per germline, CDR1 SGHTA and CDR2 FQGNSA. This CDR3 is 15 amino acids long.

The rearrangement joins TRBV28 to TRBJ2-7, with TRBD2 identical over 8 bases. CDR3 length equals 15 residues. J gave up 7 bases and V 1 base, and 9 bases lay outside the gene matches. Germline V gene data show CDR1 as MDHEN and CDR2 as SYDVKM. The CDR3 DNA sequence: TGTGCCAGCAGTTTATCGAGCGGGAGCTGGGGAGAGCAGTACTTC. Translating gives CASSLSSGSWGEQYF.

This clonotype was picked up many times. The chain carries TRBV6-6 and TRBJ2-3, with 7 bases lining up with TRBD2. Germline V CDR1 and CDR2: MNHNY, SVGAGI (reference sequence). This CDR3 region has 16 residues. The junction had 5 bases not matched to a gene; V was cut back by 2 bases and J by 0 bases. CDR3 DNA: TGTGCCAGCAGTTACCTTCTAGCGGCTAGCACAGATACGCAGTATTTT. Translated, it gives CASSYLLAASTDTQYF.

V gene TRBV6-5 combines with J gene TRBJ1-2; the D is unclear. The germline CDR1 and CDR2 sequences are MNHEY and SVGAGI. V lost 0 bases, J lost 6 bases, and 11 bases lay in between. The CDR3 sequence is 14 residues long. CDR3 in amino acids: CASSYSIVSNGYTF. CDR3 bases: TGTGCCAGCAGTTACTCGATTGTATCGAATGGCTACACCTTC.

J is TRBJ1-2 and V is TRBV7-2, with a possible D match to TRBD1 (5 bases). Trimming took 5 bases from V and 3 from J, leaving 19 bases between them. The CDR3 has 16 amino acids. Germline-derived CDR1 and CDR2 are SGHTA and FQGNSA. The CDR3: CASSRRGGTRDYGYTF. The CDR3 nucleotides are TGTGCCAGCAGCCGGCGGGGGGGGACGCGCGACTATGGCTACACCTTC.

To note about this clonotype: This may be a read error: a much more frequent sequence differs by one nucleotide. The chain is built from TRBV27 and TRBJ1-1; D gene uncertain. CDR3 size: 16 residues. Germline CDR1 and CDR2: MNHEY and SMNVEV (reference sequence). Deletions cut 2 bases from V and 6 bases from J, with 19 bases between. The CDR3 reads CASSLSVVRPPPEAFF. DNA of the CDR3: TGTGCCAGCAGTTTAAGCGTTGTAAGGCCACCCCCTGAAGCTTTCTTT.

The J gene is TRBJ1-4, the V gene TRBV2; 9 positions match TRBD1. The V segment lost 6 bases and the J segment 5 bases; nucleotides outside the gene matches: 4. The V gene's germline CDR1 is SNHLY and CDR2 FYNNEI. The CDR3 has 14 amino acids. In nucleotides, the CDR3 is TGTGCCAGCAGGAACGGACAGGGGAATGAAAAACTGTTTTTT. It specifies CASRNGQGNEKLFF.

This sequence joins TRBV20-1 and TRBJ2-1, with a possible D match to TRBD2 (5 bases). The V end was cut by 3 bases, the J end by 5 bases, with 17 bases between. This CDR3 is 15 amino acids long. In germline, CDR1 is DFQATT, CDR2 SNEGSKA (reference sequence). The CDR3 DNA follows: TGCAGTGCTAGGACTCCGGGGAAAGGCAACAATGAGCAGTTCTTC. It translates to CSARTPGKGNNEQFF.

This clonotype appeared a few times. V is TRBV28 and J is TRBJ2-1, with D possibly TRBD2 on 6 matching bases. Germline V gene data show CDR1 as MDHEN and CDR2 as SYDVKM. The CDR3 loop spans 11 amino acids. V was cut by 4 bases and J by 15 bases, with 13 bases left in between. This chain's CDR3 is CASSWREQLFF. Here the CDR3 DNA reads TGTGCCAGCAGTTGGAGGGAACAACTGTTCTTC.

The V call is TRBV5-1, the J call TRBJ2-2; the D gene is possibly TRBD1 (5 bases). V gave up 2 bases and J gave up 5 bases, with 16 bases separating them. The germline gives CDR1 SGHRS, CDR2 YFSETQ. The CDR3 runs to 16 residues. The CDR3 nucleotides read TGCGCCAGCAGCTTCGGTGTTGGGCAGGGAACCGGGGAGCTGTTTTTT. Its translation: CASSFGVGQGTGELFF.

The rearrangement joins TRBV4-3 to TRBJ1-3; D gene unclear. Trimming shortened V by 0 bases and J by 3 bases, and 9 bases separated the two germline ends. The CDR3 is 15 amino acids. Germline V gives CDR1 LGHNA, CDR2 YSLEER. CDR3 nucleotide sequence: TGCGCCAGCAGCCAAGATATCTCCCGTGGAAACACCATATATTTT. Residues: CASSQDISRGNTIYF.

The chain has TRBV6-5 and TRBJ1-1; D is unresolved. With 0 bases removed from V and 3 bases from J, the gap between germline ends came to 11 bases. This CDR3 has 15 residues. The germline V gene encodes CDR1 MNHEY and CDR2 SVGAGI. The CDR3 nucleotides read TGTGCCAGCAGTTACTCGACCCCCCGGGACACTGAAGCTTTCTTT. As protein: CASSYSTPRDTEAFF.

This clonotype appeared many times. The V call is TRBV29-1, the J call TRBJ2-2, with no clear D. Trimming removed 4 bases at V and 6 bases at J, with 3 bases between. The CDR3 runs to 10 residues. Germline values: CDR1 SQVTM, CDR2 ANQGSEA. In DNA, the CDR3 is TGCAGCGTTGGGTCCGGGGAGCTGTTTTTT. It codes for CSVGSGELFF.

Of note for this clonotype: At one end, the junction sequence differs from germline, possibly due to a read error. The V call is TRBV6-5, the J call TRBJ2-5; the D call may be TRBD1 or TRBD2 (5 bases each). The J call may not be correct, given that the DNA end is closer to TRBJ2-7. Per germline, CDR1 MNHEY and CDR2 SVGAGI. The CDR3 length is 11 residues. CDR3 residues: CVSGRENEQYF. The CDR3 DNA follows: TGTGTCAGCGGCAGGGAAAACGAGCAGTACTTC.

This clonotype was seen more than once but under ten times. The chain recombines TRBV4-1 with TRBJ2-2; D possibly corresponds to TRBD1 (6 bases). The CDR3 runs to 17 residues. V was shortened by 4 bases and J by 0 bases, with 15 bases between the two germline ends. Germline V lookup: CDR1 MGHRA, CDR2 YSYEKL. The DNA of the CDR3 is TGCGCCAGCAGCCTCACCAGGGGCAGGTCGAACACCGGGGAGCTGTTTTTT. It translates to CASSLTRGRSNTGELFF.

V and J are TRBV7-2 and TRBJ1-6, with TRBD1 matching over 8 bases. CDR3 length equals 14 residues. V shed 5 bases and J 9 bases; nucleotides not matched to a gene: 6. Germline V gives CDR1 SGHTA, CDR2 FQGNSA. CDR3 residues: CASSQGQGFSPLHF. The CDR3 nucleotides read TGTGCCAGCAGCCAAGGACAGGGATTTTCACCCCTCCACTTT.